This T cell receptor (beta chain) was observed in a study of blood T cells in healthy people across ages. Study-wide points: Higher diversity, along with more naive CD4+ cells, distinguished long-lived donors from aged donors. The study could not conclusively compare naive and antigen-experienced cells, given its unsorted PBMCs.

This clonotype was picked up a small number of times. Its antigen is undetermined. Then a second PCR, running about 6 to 12 cycles, was carried out with a sample-barcoded 5' primer and a J-beta primer mix. One entry per CDR3 protein, called by TCRdb with MiXCR from the 5' RACE reads. The table lists some 640,000 distinct CDR3 sequences, 45% to 50% of them singletons. The CDR3 runs 15 residues. Germline values: CDR1 DFQATT, CDR2 SNEGSKA (reference sequence). V lost 6 bases, J lost 7 bases, and 19 bases lay in between. This receptor was obtained from a woman aged 60 to 75 in good health. Specimen: blood. This chain links TRBV20-1 with TRBJ1-6; TRBD1 is a possible D gene (6 bases). The CDR3 protein is CSARAQGPSNSPLHF. The CDR3, as DNA: TGCAGTGCACGGGCTCAGGGGCCCTCGAATTCACCCCTCCACTTT.